Reported below is one T cell receptor beta chain. The data stem from a study of blood T cell repertoires in COVID-19. The ends were cut back, 1 base at V and 5 bases at J, with 14 bases in the middle. Germline V gene data show CDR1 as SNHLY and CDR2 as FYNNEI. This CDR3 has 15 amino acids. Only in-frame clones appear in the TCRdb table, and some are missing; sequencing was by immunoSEQ multiplex PCR. The repertoire holds fewer than 9,500 clones, with about 91% as singletons. The receptor comes from a woman in her forties or fifties with active or convalescent COVID-19. The chain uses TRBV2 and TRBJ1-1; D may be TRBD1 (5 bases). Material for sequencing was peripheral blood. The CDR3 reads CASSEEDPGMTEAFF. The CDR3 DNA is TGTGCCAGCAGTGAAGAAGACCCAGGGATGACTGAAGCTTTCTTT.